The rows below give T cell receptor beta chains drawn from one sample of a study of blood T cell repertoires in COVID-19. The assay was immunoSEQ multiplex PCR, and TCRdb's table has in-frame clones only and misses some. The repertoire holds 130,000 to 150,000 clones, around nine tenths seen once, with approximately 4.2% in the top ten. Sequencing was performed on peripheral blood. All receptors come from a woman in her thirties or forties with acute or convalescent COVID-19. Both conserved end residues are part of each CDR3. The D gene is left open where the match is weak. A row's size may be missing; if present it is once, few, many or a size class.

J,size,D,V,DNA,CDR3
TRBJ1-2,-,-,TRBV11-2,TGTGCCAGCAGCTTTGGGGGCGCGGGCTACACCTTC,CASSFGGAGYTF
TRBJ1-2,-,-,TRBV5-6,TGTGCCAGCAGCAGGGGAAACTATGGCTACACCTTC,CASSRGNYGYTF
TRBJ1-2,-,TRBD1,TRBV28,TGTGCCAGCAGTTTCTCTGGGACAGGGGAAGGCTACACCTTC,CASSFSGTGEGYTF
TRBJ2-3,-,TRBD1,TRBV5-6,TGTGCCAGCAGCTTGGGACAGGGGGCGGCAGATACGCAGTATTTT,CASSLGQGAADTQYF
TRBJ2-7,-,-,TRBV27,TGTGCCAGCAGTTCCCTTGGGGGGACCGACGAGCAGTACTTC,CASSSLGGTDEQYF
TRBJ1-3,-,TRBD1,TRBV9,TGTGCCAGCAGCCCCCAGACAGGGGCTGGAAACACCATATATTTT,CASSPQTGAGNTIYF
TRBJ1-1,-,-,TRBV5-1,TGCGCCAGCAGCTCGCTTGGGCAGCCTGAAGCTTTCTTT,CASSSLGQPEAFF
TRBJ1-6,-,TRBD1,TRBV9,TGTGCCAGCAGCGTTTCGACAGGGCGGGATAATTCACCCCTCCACTTT,CASSVSTGRDNSPLHF
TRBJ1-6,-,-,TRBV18,TGTGCCAGCTCACGAGCGGCGTATAATTCACCCCTCCACTTT,CASSRAAYNSPLHF
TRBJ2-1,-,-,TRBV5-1,TGCGCCAGCAGCTTGGTAGGAGGGGGCTACGGCAATGAGCAGTTCTTC,CASSLVGGGYGNEQFF
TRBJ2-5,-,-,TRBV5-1,TGCGCCAGCAGCTTGGATCCGGCCCGCGGGGAGACCCAGTACTTC,CASSLDPARGETQYF
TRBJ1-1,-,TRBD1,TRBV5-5,TGTGCCACGGAGCTCTTACAGGGGGCAGGGGCTTTCTTT,CATELLQGAGAFF
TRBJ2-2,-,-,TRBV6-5,TGTGCCAGCGGGACAAGCACCGGGGAGCTGTTTTTT,CASGTSTGELFF
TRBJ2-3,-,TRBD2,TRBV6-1,TGTGCCAGCAGTGAAGCCTCTGGACTAGCGACCTATACGCAGTATTTT,CASSEASGLATYTQYF
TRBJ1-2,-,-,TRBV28,TGTGCCAGCAGTTCCCCCCCGACAGCTAACTATGGCTACACCTTC,CASSSPPTANYGYTF
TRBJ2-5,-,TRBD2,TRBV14,TGTGCCAGCAGCCAATTCGGCGGGAGGGGAGAGACCCAGTACTTC,CASSQFGGRGETQYF
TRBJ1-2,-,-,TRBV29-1,TGCAGCGTTCTATTGAAGGGGCAGCGTAACTATGGCTACACCTTC,CSVLLKGQRNYGYTF
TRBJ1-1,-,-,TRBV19,TGTGCCAGTAAGGGACACCTCAAAGGGGACACTGAAGCTTTCTTT,CASKGHLKGDTEAFF
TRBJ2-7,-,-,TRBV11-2,TGTGCCAGCAGCTTCCCCCCAGACAGCCCCCACGAGCAGTACTTC,CASSFPPDSPHEQYF
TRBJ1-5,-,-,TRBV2,TGTGCCAGCAAGGGGCCCGATAGCAATCAGCCCCAGCATTTT,CASKGPDSNQPQHF
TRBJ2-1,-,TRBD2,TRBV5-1,TGCGCCAGCAGCTTGCAGACGGCGGGAGGGGTTAATGAGCAGTTCTTC,CASSLQTAGGVNEQFF
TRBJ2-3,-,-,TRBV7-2,TGTGCCAGCAGCTTATTGGTCGGGGAAAATACGCAGTATTTT,CASSLLVGENTQYF
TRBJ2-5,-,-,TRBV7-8,TGTGCCAGCAGCTTTCCCCAAACAGGGCGTCTTGGACAAGAGACCCAGTACTTC,CASSFPQTGRLGQETQYF
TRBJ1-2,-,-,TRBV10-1,TGCGCCAGCAGGGAAAGGAGGAACTATGGCTACACCTTC,CASRERRNYGYTF
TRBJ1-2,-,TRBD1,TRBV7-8,TGTGCCAGCAGCCCTAGACAGGGATGGGATGGCTACACCTTC,CASSPRQGWDGYTF
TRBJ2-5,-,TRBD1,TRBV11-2,TGTGCCAGCAGCTTGGGGACAGGGGAGACCCAAGAGACCCAGTACTTC,CASSLGTGETQETQYF
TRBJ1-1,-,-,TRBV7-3,TGTGCCAGCAGCTTACCTGACACTGAAGCTTTCTTT,CASSLPDTEAFF
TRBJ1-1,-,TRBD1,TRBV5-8,TGTGCCAGCAGGCCGGGACAGCCGATGAACACTGAAGCTTTCTTT,CASRPGQPMNTEAFF
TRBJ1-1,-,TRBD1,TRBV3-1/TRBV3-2,TGTGCCAGCAGCCTAGGGACAGGGAACACTGAAGCTTTCTTT,CASSLGTGNTEAFF
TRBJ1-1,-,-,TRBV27,TGTGCCAGCAGTTCATACCCGGGGGGAGCTTTCTTT,CASSSYPGGAFF
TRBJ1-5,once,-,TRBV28,TGTGCCAGCAGACAGACAGATCCTAGCAATCAGCCCCAGCATTTT,CASRQTDPSNQPQHF
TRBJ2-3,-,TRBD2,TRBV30,TGTGCCTGGAGTGTAGTTGGCGGGGGGCGGACCATCACAGATACGCAGTATTTT,CAWSVVGGGRTITDTQYF
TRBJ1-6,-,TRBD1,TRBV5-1,TGCGCCAGCAGCCCACAGGGGGATAATTCACCCCTCCACTTT,CASSPQGDNSPLHF
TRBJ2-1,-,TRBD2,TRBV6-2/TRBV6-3,TGTGCCAGCAGTTATGGAGGCGGGAGGAGGAACAATGAGCAGTTCTTC,CASSYGGGRRNNEQFF
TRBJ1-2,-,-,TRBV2,TGTGCCAGCAGTACGAGCGGACGGTCGGGCTACACCTTC,CASSTSGRSGYTF
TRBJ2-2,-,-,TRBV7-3,TGTGCCAGCAGCTTAACCGGGAACACCGGGGAGCTGTTTTTT,CASSLTGNTGELFF
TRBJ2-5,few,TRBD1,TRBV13,TGTGCCAGCAGCTTACCAGGGGGTCTGGGGACCCAGTACTTC,CASSLPGGLGTQYF
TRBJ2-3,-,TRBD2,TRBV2,TGTGCCAGCAGTCCTTCAGGGATAGCGGGAGGGCTGGATACGCAGTATTTT,CASSPSGIAGGLDTQYF
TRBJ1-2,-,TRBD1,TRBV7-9,TGTGCCAGCAGCTTCCGACAGGGGACACTCACTGACTATGGCTACACCTTC,CASSFRQGTLTDYGYTF
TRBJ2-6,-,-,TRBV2,TGTGCCAGCAGGGGGCCCGAAGCCAACGTCCTGACTTTC,CASRGPEANVLTF
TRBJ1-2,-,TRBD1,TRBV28,TGTGCCAGCAGGACGGGACAGCACTATGGCTACACCTTC,CASRTGQHYGYTF
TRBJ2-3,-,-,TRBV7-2,TGTGCCAGCAGCTTAGTGGGGGGAGCCGATACGCAGTATTTT,CASSLVGGADTQYF
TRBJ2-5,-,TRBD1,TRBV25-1,TGTGCCAGCAGTGACCCAGGGGGCCTGGAGACCCAGTACTTC,CASSDPGGLETQYF
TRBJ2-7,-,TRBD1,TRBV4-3,TGCGCCAGCAGCCAAGCGAGAGGGGGCAGGGGGTACTCCTACGAGCAGTACTTC,CASSQARGGRGYSYEQYF
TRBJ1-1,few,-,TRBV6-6,TGTGCCAGCAGTTACCCAGAATTGAACACTGAAGCTTTCTTT,CASSYPELNTEAFF
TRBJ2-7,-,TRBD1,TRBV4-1,TGCGCCAGCAGCCAAGAAGGGACAGTATCCTACGAGCAGTACTTC,CASSQEGTVSYEQYF
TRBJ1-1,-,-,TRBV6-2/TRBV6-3,TGTGCCAGCAGCCCCGGGGGGGGGCTCTTGAAAACTGAAGCTTTCTTT,CASSPGGGLLKTEAFF
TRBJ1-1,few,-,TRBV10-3,TGTGCCATCAGTGAAACAGGGAGGGACACTGAAGCTTTCTTT,CAISETGRDTEAFF
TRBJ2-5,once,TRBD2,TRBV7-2,TGTGCCAGCAGCTTTAGCGGGGGGGCCTGGGAGACCCAGTACTTC,CASSFSGGAWETQYF
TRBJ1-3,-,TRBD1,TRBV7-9,TGTGCCAGCAGCTTAGCGAGGACAGGGGTTGGAAACACCATATATTTT,CASSLARTGVGNTIYF
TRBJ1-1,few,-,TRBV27,TGTGCCAGCAGACCCTACACAGGATTGAACACTGAAGCTTTCTTT,CASRPYTGLNTEAFF
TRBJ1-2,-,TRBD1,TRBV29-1,TGCAGCATCTGGACAGGGTCGTATGGCTACACCTTC,CSIWTGSYGYTF
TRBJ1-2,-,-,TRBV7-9,TGTGCCAGCAGCTTAGTGGGAGCGGGGGACTATGGCTACACCTTC,CASSLVGAGDYGYTF